The T cell receptor (beta chain) described here comes from a study of prognosis after radiotherapy for stage I lung cancer. This clonotype occurred many times. The antigen remains undetermined. Disease was node-negative on CT and PET/CT in all patients; none had prior chemotherapy, radiotherapy or other malignancies. Losses at the gene ends were 3 bases for V and 0 bases for J; bases not matched to a gene: 9. Germline V gives CDR1 SGHKS, CDR2 YYEKEE (reference sequence). CDR3 length equals 18 residues. The study's findings and limits: The question of whether the expanded TCR clones were tumor-specific was not determined. Median unique TCR clones dropped from about 9,200 to 6,500 after stereotactic body radiation therapy.

It was by two-round multiplex PCR that TCR beta CDR3 was amplified from genomic DNA. Primers specific to each TRBV and TRBJ gene drove first-round PCR. Each CDR3 protein is one row after TCRdb ran MiXCR on the multiplex PCR reads. The repertoire holds approximately 30,000 distinct CDR3 sequences, 25% to 35% seen once, with 30% to 35% in the top ten. Specimen: PBMCs, collected before or after stereotactic body radiation therapy (not recorded which). The chain carries TRBV5-5 and TRBJ2-6; 7 nucleotides agree with TRBD1. This TCR derives from a donor over 45 with non-small cell lung cancer. The CDR3 DNA is TGTGCCAGCAGCTACGGGACAGAAGGCCTCTCTGGGGCCAACGTCCTGACTTTC. Translating gives CASSYGTEGLSGANVLTF.